These T cell receptor beta chains were read from a single sample in a study of blood T cell repertoires in COVID-19. The protocol was immunoSEQ multiplex PCR, while the TCRdb copy is restricted to in-frame clones and leaves out a portion. The sample yields around 140,000 clones, approximately 89% seen once. The sequenced sample consisted of peripheral blood. These receptors all come from a man aged 55-75 years with active or convalescent COVID-19. CDR3s include the opening cysteine and the closing phenylalanine or tryptophan. D genes are given only for firm matches. Not every row has a clone size; where given, it reads once, few, many or a size class.

size,J,V,D,CDR3,DNA
once,TRBJ1-1,TRBV18,NA,CASSPPRHRLNTEAFF,TGTGCCAGCTCACCACCCAGACACAGGCTGAACACTGAAGCTTTCTTT
NA,TRBJ2-1,TRBV5-4,TRBD2,CASSLGQREAEQFF,TGTGCCAGCAGCTTGGGTCAGCGGGAGGCTGAGCAGTTCTTC
NA,TRBJ1-1,TRBV28,TRBD1,CASNIGTGAFF,TGTGCCAGCAACATCGGGACAGGGGCTTTCTTT
NA,TRBJ1-6,TRBV6-5,NA,CASRATGDNSPLHF,TGTGCCAGCAGAGCGACAGGCGACAATTCACCCCTCCACTTT
NA,TRBJ1-5,TRBV19,TRBD1,CASRPGQGIFQPQHF,TGTGCCAGTAGACCGGGACAGGGTATTTTTCAGCCCCAGCATTTT
NA,TRBJ1-5,TRBV5-1,NA,CASSLGDTPNQPQHF,TGCGCCAGCAGCTTGGGGGACACACCCAATCAGCCCCAGCATTTT
NA,TRBJ2-7,TRBV28,TRBD1,CASNPQGQSWEQYF,TGTGCCAGCAACCCCCAGGGACAGAGCTGGGAGCAGTACTTC
NA,TRBJ2-7,TRBV28,NA,CASSSLTSRRGLYF,TGTGCCAGCAGTTCGCTCACGAGCCGGCGGGGGCTGTACTTC
NA,TRBJ1-1,TRBV28,NA,CASSLRGVNTEAFF,TGTGCCAGCAGTTTACGGGGGGTGAACACTGAAGCTTTCTTT
NA,TRBJ1-2,TRBV27,NA,CASSTGYGYTF,TGTGCCAGCAGTACAGGTTATGGCTACACCTTC
NA,TRBJ2-3,TRBV19,NA,CASSIGRNTDTQYF,TGTGCCAGTAGTATTGGCAGAAACACAGATACGCAGTATTTT
NA,TRBJ2-7,TRBV9,TRBD1,CASSPRDRSYEQYF,TGTGCCAGCAGCCCCCGGGACAGGTCCTACGAGCAGTACTTC
NA,TRBJ1-4,TRBV5-6,NA,CASSYDRQNEKLFF,TGTGCCAGCAGCTACGACAGGCAGAATGAAAAACTGTTTTTT
NA,TRBJ1-1,TRBV7-8,NA,CASSLARRLNTEAFF,TGTGCCAGCAGCTTAGCGCGTAGATTGAACACTGAAGCTTTCTTT
NA,TRBJ2-7,TRBV4-2,NA,CASSQDRSGRGYEQYF,TGTGCCAGCAGCCAAGACAGGTCCGGGAGAGGCTACGAGCAGTACTTC
NA,TRBJ2-1,TRBV13,NA,CASSLFITPRGEQFF,TGTGCCAGCAGCTTATTTATTACACCAAGGGGTGAGCAGTTCTTC
NA,TRBJ2-1,TRBV7-9,NA,CASSLGPNNEQFF,TGTGCCAGCAGCTTAGGTCCCAACAATGAGCAGTTCTTC
NA,TRBJ2-2,TRBV6-5,TRBD2,CAIRRTSGATGELFF,TGTGCCATCAGGCGGACTAGCGGGGCCACCGGGGAGCTGTTTTTT
NA,TRBJ2-5,TRBV6-1,NA,CASSEVRETQYF,TGTGCCAGCAGTGAAGTCAGGGAGACCCAGTACTTC
NA,TRBJ1-1,TRBV6-6,NA,CAITRDSLNTEAFF,TGTGCCATTACTAGGGACTCACTGAACACTGAAGCTTTCTTT
NA,TRBJ2-7,TRBV4-1,TRBD2,CASSQEHPLAGASYEQYF,TGCGCCAGCAGCCAAGAACACCCTTTAGCGGGAGCCTCCTACGAGCAGTACTTC
NA,TRBJ2-5,TRBV30,NA,CAWGSGTPRSDETQYF,TGTGCCTGGGGGTCCGGGACTCCTAGATCGGACGAGACCCAGTACTTC
once,TRBJ1-6,TRBV27,TRBD1,CASSLDRVNSPLHF,TGTGCCAGCAGTCTGGACAGGGTTAATTCACCCCTCCACTTT
NA,TRBJ2-5,TRBV6-5,TRBD2,CASRSGLAGETQYF,TGTGCCAGCAGGTCGGGACTAGCAGGGGAGACCCAGTACTTC
NA,TRBJ2-1,TRBV4-2,NA,CASSQLPGTASYNEQFF,TGTGCCAGCAGCCAACTGCCCGGGACTGCTTCCTACAATGAGCAGTTCTTC
NA,TRBJ1-2,TRBV27,NA,CASSKTTSYGYTF,TGTGCCAGCAGTAAGACAACCTCCTATGGCTACACCTTC
once,TRBJ1-2,TRBV2,NA,CASSERQIYGYTF,TGTGCCAGCAGTGAAAGACAGATCTATGGCTACACCTTC
NA,TRBJ2-4,TRBV28,NA,CASRNEPKNIQYF,TGTGCCAGCAGAAACGAGCCCAAAAACATTCAGTACTTC
NA,TRBJ2-7,TRBV6-6,NA,CASSSSRQVRSYEQYF,TGTGCCAGCAGTTCATCTAGACAGGTTCGCTCCTACGAGCAGTACTTC
NA,TRBJ1-2,TRBV28,TRBD1,CASSPNTGQVYGYTF,TGTGCCAGCAGTCCCAACACGGGACAGGTCTATGGCTACACCTTC
NA,TRBJ1-6,TRBV21-1,NA,CASSTRGGNSPLHF,TGTGCCAGCAGCACCCGGGGAGGGAATTCACCCCTCCACTTT
NA,TRBJ2-7,TRBV10-1,NA,CASSETQGYEQYF,TGCGCCAGCAGTGAGACCCAGGGATACGAGCAGTACTTC
NA,TRBJ1-1,TRBV5-1,TRBD1,CASSLGDRVAEAFF,TGCGCCAGCAGCTTGGGGGACAGGGTCGCTGAAGCTTTCTTT
NA,TRBJ2-7,TRBV24-1,NA,CATSDSRSSYEQYF,TGTGCCACCAGTGATTCAAGGAGCTCCTACGAGCAGTACTTC
NA,TRBJ2-7,TRBV5-1,TRBD2,CASSPSGGFYEQYF,TGCGCCAGCAGCCCGTCGGGGGGGTTTTACGAGCAGTACTTC
NA,TRBJ2-3,TRBV5-5,NA,CASSLDLVNTQYF,TGTGCCAGCAGCTTGGACCTAGTTAATACGCAGTATTTT
NA,TRBJ1-4,TRBV28,NA,CASSSPRLLFF,TGTGCCAGCAGTTCCCCCAGGCTCCTGTTTTTT
few,TRBJ1-3,TRBV28,NA,CASSPAGNTIYF,TGTGCCAGCAGTCCCGCGGGAAACACCATATATTTT
NA,TRBJ2-7,TRBV2,TRBD2,CAAKTSGFSYEQYF,TGTGCCGCCAAGACTAGCGGGTTCTCCTACGAGCAGTACTTC
NA,TRBJ1-5,TRBV9,TRBD1,CASSAGTGNQPQHF,TGTGCCAGCAGCGCCGGGACAGGGAATCAGCCCCAGCATTTT
NA,TRBJ2-2,TRBV7-9,NA,CASSVRGYTGELFF,TGTGCCAGCAGTGTGCGGGGTTATACCGGGGAGCTGTTTTTT
NA,TRBJ1-2,TRBV5-1,TRBD1,CASSLGQGARGYTF,TGCGCCAGCAGCTTGGGACAGGGGGCTAGGGGCTACACCTTC
NA,TRBJ2-7,TRBV11-2,TRBD1,CATRQGSYEQYF,TGTGCCACGAGACAGGGCTCCTACGAGCAGTACTTC
NA,TRBJ1-2,TRBV28,NA,CASSFAHMSGLGDGYTF,TGTGCCAGCAGTTTTGCCCACATGTCAGGTCTCGGGGATGGCTACACCTTC
NA,TRBJ1-2,TRBV24-1,NA,CATSDRDKFYGYTF,TGTGCCACCAGTGACCGAGACAAGTTCTATGGCTACACCTTC
NA,TRBJ2-2,TRBV18,NA,CANRDNTITGELFF,TGTGCCAACCGGGACAACACCATCACCGGGGAGCTGTTTTTT
NA,TRBJ2-1,TRBV12-2,NA,CASRSTSGNSLQGQFF,TGTGCAAGTCGCTCCACAAGCGGTAACTCTCTACAGGGGCAGTTCTTC
NA,TRBJ1-1,TRBV9,NA,CASSVGRQTNTEAFF,TGTGCCAGCAGCGTAGGGCGGCAGACGAACACTGAAGCTTTCTTT